This T cell receptor (beta chain) was documented in a study of spatial heterogeneity in lung cancer. Overall study results and limits: Regional and ubiquitous nonsynonymous mutations were tracked by counts of regional and ubiquitous expanded TCRs, respectively. Tumors with more nonsynonymous mutations had more expanded intratumoral alpha and beta TCRs.

TCRdb re-called the 5' RACE reads with MiXCR, one entry per CDR3 protein. Counted here are 3,000 to 4,000 distinct CDR3 sequences, 5.5% to 8% occurring once; the ten biggest clones make up about 20%. The time point here: sample taken at primary tumor resection. In its sample, this clonotype ranks as medium-sized. Its antigen remains unidentified. Since it is a stray read in a library aimed at alpha chains, this beta chain has a size that is not meaningful. The source of this sequence is a male donor with early-stage non-small cell lung cancer. The specimen was lung tumor tissue, collected at surgery.

The CDR3 coding sequence is TGTGCCAGCACCCTGACTAGCGGGATTGGGAATGAGCAGTTCTTC. Its translation is CASTLTSGIGNEQFF. The chain employs TRBV7-3 and TRBJ2-1, with TRBD2 matching 11 bases. Unmatched junction bases numbered 9, after V lost 7 bases and J lost 7 bases. Germline loops: CDR1 SGHTA, CDR2 FQGTGA. The CDR3 is made up of 15 amino acids.